A single sample gave rise to the 21 T cell receptor beta chains below, sequenced in a study of metastatic and nonmetastatic thyroid tumors. Thyroid surgery took place with no prior treatment in any patient. TCRdb re-called the PCR reads via MiXCR. The table shows around 5,000 clones, with under 30% occurring only once. Sequenced material: adjacent normal tissue. These receptors were collected from a male donor with papillary thyroid cancer or a benign thyroid nodule (not recorded which). Some clones in this sample may be carry-over from other donors' samples.

This chain links TRBV6-1 with TRBJ2-7; tentatively, D is TRBD2 (7 bases). The CDR3 extends over 16 amino acids. Germline assignment: CDR1 MNHNS and CDR2 SASEGT. The V gene lost 3 bases and the J gene lost 2 bases, with 17 bases spanning the gap. In DNA form, the CDR3 reads TGTGCCAGCAGTGACCCCAAGGGGGGGGCCGCCTACGAGCAGTACTTC. Amino acids: CASSDPKGGAAYEQYF.

This clone was seen many times. The chain recombines TRBV2 with TRBJ1-5, with TRBD1 matching 8 bases. Trimming cost V 1 base and J 6 bases; bases outside gene matches: 5. The CDR3 covers 15 residues. Germline assignment: CDR1 SNHLY and CDR2 FYNNEI. Here the CDR3 DNA reads TGTGCCAGCAGTGAAGGGACAGGGTCTGGTCAGCCCCAGCATTTT. It is translated as CASSEGTGSGQPQHF.

The genes are TRBV27 and TRBJ2-2; 10 nucleotides align to TRBD1. This CDR3 region has 17 residues. V gave up 6 bases and J gave up 3 bases; unmatched junction bases: 10. From germline, CDR1 is MNHEY and CDR2 SMNVEV (reference sequence). DNA for the CDR3: TGTGCCAGCAGGTTAGGGAGACAGGGGGCAGACACCGGGGAGCTGTTTTTT. Translation gives CASRLGRQGADTGELFF.

V is TRBV4-3 and J is TRBJ2-7; the match to TRBD1 covers 7 bases. V dropped 4 bases and J dropped 5; count of bases not matched to a gene: 5. The length of the CDR3 is 13 residues. Germline lookup yields CDR1 LGHNA and CDR2 YSLEER. CDR3 protein: CASSPEGADEQYF. The DNA for the CDR3 is TGCGCCAGCAGCCCTGAGGGGGCGGACGAGCAGTACTTC.

CDR3 amino acids: CASSLSTGTGGGYGYTF. The CDR3 DNA is TGTGCCAGCAGCCTATCGACCGGGACAGGGGGCGGCTATGGCTACACCTTC. The chain couples TRBV7-2 to TRBJ1-2, with 12 bases aligning to TRBD1. The CDR3 covers 17 residues. Germline V gene data show CDR1 as SGHTA and CDR2 as FQGNSA. The V gene end was trimmed by 5 bases and the J gene end by 4 bases; junction bases not matched to a gene: 11.

The gene calls are TRBV20-1 and TRBJ2-6; TRBD1 matches 8 bases. CDR3 length: 18 residues. Germline trimming cut 1 base from V and 2 bases from J; bases unmatched to any gene: 10. Per germline, CDR1 DFQATT and CDR2 SNEGSKA (reference sequence). CDR3 sequence reads: CSARGAGGHLAGANVLTF. CDR3 DNA: TGCAGTGCTAGAGGGGCAGGGGGCCACTTGGCTGGGGCCAACGTCCTGACTTTC.

With regard to this clone: Other DNA sequences in this specimen translate into the identical CDR3. The chain recombines TRBV5-5 with TRBJ2-7, with TRBD1 matching 10 bases. J lost 1 base, V lost 6 bases, and 4 bases had no gene match. The CDR3 runs to 14 residues. Germline assignment: CDR1 SGHKS and CDR2 YYEKEE (reference sequence). CDR3: CASIPGQGSYEQYF. The CDR3 region has the DNA TGTGCCAGCATCCCGGGACAGGGGTCCTACGAGCAGTACTTC.

This chain joins TRBV6-1 and TRBJ1-1; D is uncertain. V was shortened by 2 bases and J by 6 bases, with 4 bases between the two germline ends. This CDR3 is built from 11 residues. CDR1 MNHNS and CDR2 SASEGT come from the germline V gene. CDR3 bases: TGTGCCAGCAGTGAATGGGCTGAAGCTTTCTTT. This translates into CASSEWAEAFF.

The chain has TRBV19 and TRBJ2-1; perhaps TRBD2 as D (5 bases). Germline values: CDR1 LNHDA, CDR2 SQIVND (reference sequence). Trimming shortened V by 5 bases and J by 1 base, and 15 bases separated the two germline ends. The CDR3 loop spans 16 amino acids. DNA for the CDR3: TGTGCCAGTAGTCCCCCGACTAACCATTCCTACAATGAGCAGTTCTTC. This gives the protein CASSPPTNHSYNEQFF.

This sequence joins TRBV20-1 and TRBJ2-7; 10 bases fit TRBD2. The CDR3 covers 13 residues. CDR1 is DFQATT, CDR2 SNEGSKA, per germline (reference sequence). Trimming took 6 bases from V and 3 from J; bases not matched to a gene: 5. CDR3 region: CSAGGLADYEQYF. The DNA for the CDR3 is TGCAGTGCAGGAGGACTAGCGGACTACGAGCAGTACTTC.

This clone occurred many times. Distinct nucleotide sequences in the sample also encode this CDR3. V is TRBV10-1 and J is TRBJ2-7; tentatively, D is TRBD1 (5 bases). Trimming took 3 bases from V and 5 from J, leaving 8 bases between them. CDR3 size: 12 residues. CDR1 WNHNN and CDR2 SYGVQD come from the germline V gene (reference sequence). The CDR3 spells CASSDGAHEQYF. The CDR3, as DNA: TGCGCCAGCAGTGATGGGGCACACGAGCAGTACTTC.

This clone was seen only once. The genes are TRBV9 and TRBJ2-1; TRBD2 matches at 12 bases. The CDR3 is 18 residues long. Trimming took 0 bases from V and 4 from J; bases not matched to a gene: 8. Germline-derived CDR1 and CDR2 are SGDLS and YYNGEE. The CDR3 DNA is TGTGCCAGCAGCGTAGTGGGGCTAGCGGGAGGGAGTTACAATGAGCAGTTCTTC. Protein: CASSVVGLAGGSYNEQFF.

By its share, this clone is medium-sized. This chain joins TRBV28 and TRBJ1-1; D unclear. The CDR3 consists of 10 residues. V shed 3 bases and J shed 5 bases, with 1 base lying between them. The germline gives CDR1 MDHEN, CDR2 SYDVKM. In DNA form, the CDR3 reads TGTGCCAGCAGTTTTACTGAAGCTTTCTTT. Amino acid sequence: CASSFTEAFF.

This clone was seen repeatedly, ten times or more. The V and J genes are TRBV6-1 and TRBJ1-4; D gene ambiguous. The germline V gene has CDR1 MNHNS and CDR2 SASEGT. This CDR3 is built from 15 residues. V lost 3 bases and J lost 6, with 14 bases in between. The DNA for the CDR3 is TGTGCCAGCAGTGATGTATTGGGTCCGGATGAAAAACTGTTTTTT. Translation gives CASSDVLGPDEKLFF.

CDR3 loop: CASIPMGDSYEQYF. The CDR3 DNA sequence: TGTGCCAGCATTCCCATGGGGGACTCCTACGAGCAGTACTTC. The chain links TRBV9 to TRBJ2-7, with D possibly being TRBD1 or TRBD2 (5 bases each). V dropped 6 bases and J dropped 0 bases, with 13 bases sitting between them. The germline gives CDR1 SGDLS, CDR2 YYNGEE. The CDR3 sequence is 14 residues long. Drawing the rest from reference TRBV9 and TRBJ2-7, the complete variable domain is DSGVTQTPKHLITATGQRVTLRCSPRSGDLSVYWYQQSLDQGLQFLIQYYNGEERAKGNILERFSAQQFPDLHSELNLSSLELGDSALYFCASIPMGDSYEQYFGPGTRLTVT.

This clone was seen once. One end of the junction is discordant with germline, which a read error may explain. Other DNA variants within this sample encode the same CDR3. The chain uses TRBV20-1 and TRBJ2-2, with D possibly TRBD2 on 5 matching bases. This CDR3 has 14 residues. Germline V lookup: CDR1 DFQATT, CDR2 SNEGSKA (reference sequence). CDR3 loop: CSVREPTNTGELFF. For the CDR3, the DNA is TGCAGTGTACGGGAACCCACGAACACCGGTGAGCTGTTTTTT.

This rearrangement joins TRBV7-8 to TRBJ1-6; 9 bases are a match to TRBD1. Germline V CDR1 and CDR2: SGHVS, FQNEAQ. V was pared by 5 bases and J by 10 bases, with 9 bases of the junction left unmatched. This CDR3 is 15 amino acids long. CDR3 loop: CASSPLRDRASPLHF. DNA of the CDR3: TGTGCCAGCAGCCCCCTCCGGGACAGGGCATCACCCCTCCACTTT.

This clone was picked up a small number of times. The chain joins TRBV6-1 to TRBJ1-2, with TRBD1 identical over 7 bases. The CDR3 is 15 residues long. The V and J ends lost 3 bases and 6 bases, in that order; junction bases with no gene match: 10. Germline V gene sequence: CDR1 MNHNS, CDR2 SASEGT. DNA for the CDR3: TGTGCCAGCAGTGATTCACCCAGGGGGAGGAATGGCTACACCTTC. Amino acid sequence: CASSDSPRGRNGYTF.

This clone was picked up a small number of times. An end of the junction does not agree with germline; a read error may underlie this. The chain has TRBV7-2 and TRBJ2-2; D gene unclear. CDR3 length equals 13 residues. Germline loops: CDR1 SGHTA, CDR2 FQGNSA. The CDR3 loop is CAGSPPYGGELFF. The CDR3 region has the DNA TGTGCCGGCAGCCCCCCTTATGGCGGGGAGCTGTTTTTT.

This clone was observed at least ten times. The gene calls are TRBV30 and TRBJ2-7, with D hard to call. The germline V gene encodes CDR1 GTSNPN and CDR2 SVGIG (reference sequence). The V and J ends lost 1 base and 6 bases respectively, with 10 bases between them. The CDR3 runs 12 residues. CDR3: CAWSATLLEQYF. In DNA form, the CDR3 reads TGTGCCTGGAGTGCGACTCTTCTCGAGCAGTACTTC.

In this sample, this clone turned up many times. V gene TRBV12-3 or TRBV12-4 combines with J gene TRBJ2-1, with a tentative D call TRBD2 (5 bases). The CDR3 extends over 14 amino acids. V was cut by 3 bases and J by 2 bases, with 8 bases left in between. The CDR3 nucleotides read TGTGCCAGCAGTTTCCGGGATGCCTACAATGAGCAGTTCTTC. Protein product: CASSFRDAYNEQFF.